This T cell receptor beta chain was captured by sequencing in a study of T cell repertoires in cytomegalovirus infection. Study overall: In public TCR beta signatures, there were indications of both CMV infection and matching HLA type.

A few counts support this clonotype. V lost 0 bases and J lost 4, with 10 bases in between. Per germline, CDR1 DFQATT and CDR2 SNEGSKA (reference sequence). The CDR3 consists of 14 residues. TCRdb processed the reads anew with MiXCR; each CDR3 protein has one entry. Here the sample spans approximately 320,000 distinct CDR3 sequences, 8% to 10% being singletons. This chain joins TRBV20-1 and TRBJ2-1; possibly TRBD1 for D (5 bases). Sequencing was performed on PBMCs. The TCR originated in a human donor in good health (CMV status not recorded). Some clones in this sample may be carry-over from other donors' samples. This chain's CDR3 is CSARDWAGYNEQFF. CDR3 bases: TGCAGTGCTAGAGATTGGGCAGGGTACAATGAGCAGTTCTTC.